This TCR beta chain was profiled in a study of OX40 agonist ivuxolimab in advanced cancers. V lost 0 bases to trimming and J lost 3 bases, with 12 bases between them. The CDR3 runs to 16 residues. Germline CDR1 LNHDA, CDR2 SQIVND (reference sequence). Using immunoSEQ multiplex PCR, the repertoire was profiled, and TCRdb retains in-frame clones only, with some absent. The sample lists roughly 87,000 clones; roughly nine tenths were seen once. The chain carries TRBV19 and TRBJ2-4; no firm D call. Sequences were derived from CD4+ or CD8+ T cells sorted from blood, sampled in a trial of the OX40 agonist ivuxolimab. The sequence derives from an adult with an advanced solid tumor such as melanoma, head and neck, liver or kidney cancer. CDR3 sequence: CASSIDSPDLKNIQYF. CDR3 nucleotides: TGTGCCAGTAGTATAGACTCGCCAGACCTCAAAAACATTCAGTACTTC.